A single sample is the source of the 15 T cell receptor beta chains below, sequenced in a study of a mutant IDH1 vaccine in newly diagnosed glioma. Repertoires were generated with immunoSEQ multiplex PCR, while TCRdb's copy carries only in-frame clones and drops some. The sample shows approximately 30,000 clones, over 60% of them seen only once. These receptors' antigens are unknown. Noted time point: week 35, safety follow-up. Doses comprised 300 ug of mutant IDH1 20-mer peptide each, plus topical imiquimod. The material sequenced was PBMCs, taken from a glioma patient whose treatment included an IDH1 peptide vaccine. The source is a middle-aged man with glioma.

The V call is TRBV6-6, the J call TRBJ1-1; maybe TRBD1 (6 bases). The V end was cut by 7 bases, the J end by 0 bases, with 15 bases between. The CDR3 spans 15 residues. Germline lookup yields CDR1 MNHNY and CDR2 SVGAGI (reference sequence). The CDR3 nucleotides read TGTGCCAGCAAAAACAGGGACATTATGAACACTGAAGCTTTCTTT. It encodes CASKNRDIMNTEAFF.

V is TRBV6-6 and J is TRBJ2-6, with D maybe TRBD2 (6 bases). V lost 8 bases and J 2 bases, leaving 7 bases between the germline ends. The CDR3 is 13 residues long. Germline lookup yields CDR1 MNHNY and CDR2 SVGAGI (reference sequence). The CDR3 nucleotides read TGTGCCAGCTGGGGGGCTGGGGCCAACGTCCTGACTTTC. This gives the protein CASWGAGANVLTF.

This clone has only a few counts. The V call is TRBV5-4, the J call TRBJ1-4; no clear D gene. V was cut by 2 bases and J by 8 bases, with 10 bases left in between. The CDR3 length is 13 residues. CDR1 and CDR2 from the germline V gene are SGHNT and YYREEE (reference sequence). CDR3 in amino acids: CASSLRGGEKLFF. As DNA, the CDR3 is TGTGCCAGCAGCTTACGAGGAGGCGAAAAACTGTTTTTT.

V and J are TRBV2 and TRBJ2-7; D is ambiguous. Germline-derived CDR1 and CDR2 are SNHLY and FYNNEI. V was shortened by 7 bases and J by 2 bases, with 9 bases between the two germline ends. This CDR3 comprises 12 residues. CDR3 amino acids: CASTTQPYEQYF. CDR3 in DNA: TGTGCCAGCACCACACAACCCTACGAGCAGTACTTC.

There are a few counts of this clone. This rearrangement joins TRBV19 to TRBJ2-1; 11 bases are a match to TRBD2. The CDR3 totals 16 residues. Germline loops: CDR1 LNHDA, CDR2 SQIVND (reference sequence). Germline trimming cut 5 bases from V and 4 bases from J; bases unmatched to any gene: 7. CDR3 sequence reads: CASSPRLAGFYNEQFF. The CDR3 bases are TGTGCCAGTAGTCCCCGACTAGCGGGATTTTACAATGAGCAGTTCTTC.

V and J are TRBV18 and TRBJ1-4; D is unresolved. Germline CDR1 reads KGHSH; CDR2 reads LQKENI. Trimming stripped 0 bases from V and 8 bases from J, with 10 bases between. CDR3 length: 14 amino acids. The DNA for the CDR3 is TGTGCCAGCTCACCACCTGGAGGACTAGAAAAACTGTTTTTT. As protein: CASSPPGGLEKLFF. Using reference TRBV18 and TRBJ1-4 for the parts outside the CDR3, the full variable domain is NAGVMQNPRHLVRRRGQEARLRCSPMKGHSHVYWYRQLPEEGLKFMVYLQKENIIDESGMPKERFSAEFPKEGPSILRIQQVVRGDSAAYFCASSPPGGLEKLFFGSGTQLSVL.

The chain couples TRBV7-2 to TRBJ2-2, with 9 bases identical to TRBD2. Germline values: CDR1 SGHTA, CDR2 FQGNSA. CDR3 length equals 15 residues. V was pared by 8 bases and J by 4 bases, with 8 bases of the junction left unmatched. The CDR3 protein is CASRGLAGTTGELFF. The CDR3 DNA sequence: TGTGCCAGCCGTGGCCTAGCGGGGACCACCGGGGAGCTGTTTTTT.

The rearrangement joins TRBV27 to TRBJ1-6; D not resolved. Germline lookup yields CDR1 MNHEY and CDR2 SMNVEV (reference sequence). The CDR3 is 15 amino acids. Trimming cost V 0 bases and J 10 bases, with 13 bases left between them. The CDR3 DNA reads as TGTGCCAGCAGTTTATCGAGGGCAGGATGGTCACCCCTCCACTTT. Translating it yields CASSLSRAGWSPLHF.

V is TRBV25-1 and J is TRBJ1-4; 9 positions match TRBD1. J lost 7 bases, V lost 4 bases, and 7 bases had no gene match. Germline V gene sequence: CDR1 MGHDK, CDR2 SYGVNS. This CDR3 comprises 15 residues. The CDR3, as DNA: TGTGCCAGCAGTGCTGTGGGACAGGGAAGTGAAAAACTGTTTTTT. The encoded protein is CASSAVGQGSEKLFF.

The J gene is TRBJ2-3, the V gene TRBV5-5; D is unresolved. Trimming cost V 2 bases and J 11 bases, with 15 bases left between them. This CDR3 is built from 13 residues. CDR1 and CDR2 (germline): SGHKS, YYEKEE (reference sequence). CDR3 coding DNA: TGTGCCAGCAGCTTTGTAGGCGATCCTAGGCAGTATTTT. It translates to CASSFVGDPRQYF.

This clone showed up just a few times. This chain links TRBV4-3 with TRBJ1-2; D ambiguous. Germline-derived CDR1 and CDR2 are LGHNA and YSLEER. The germline V and J ends were trimmed by 0 bases and 2 bases, with 10 bases remaining between them. The length of the CDR3 is 15 residues. CDR3 DNA sequence: TGCGCCAGCAGCCAAGATATGGCAGAAAACTATGGCTACACCTTC. It is translated as CASSQDMAENYGYTF.

The V gene is TRBV6-1, the J gene TRBJ2-5; 11 bases fit TRBD2. The CDR3 covers 13 residues. Germline CDR1 reads MNHNS; CDR2 reads SASEGT. Unmatched junction bases numbered 4, after V lost 7 bases and J lost 6 bases. CDR3 loop: CASTTSGSKTQYF. The CDR3 nucleotides read TGTGCCAGCACTACTAGCGGGAGTAAGACCCAGTACTTC.

This clone was seen a handful of times. V gene TRBV11-2 combines with J gene TRBJ2-4, with D possibly TRBD2 on 6 matching bases. CDR1 SGHAT and CDR2 FQNNGV come from the germline V gene. The V end lost 7 bases, the J end lost 0 bases, and 10 bases lay between the germline ends. This CDR3 region has 14 residues. In DNA, the CDR3 is TGTGCCAGCACGCCGGGAGTAGCCAAAAACATTCAGTACTTC. Its protein is CASTPGVAKNIQYF.

CDR3: CASSIGTGELFF. Written as DNA, the CDR3 is TGTGCCAGCAGTATAGGCACCGGGGAGCTGTTTTTT. The chain recombines TRBV2 with TRBJ2-2; D is undetermined. V was shortened by 5 bases and J by 4 bases, with 5 bases between the two germline ends. The CDR3 sequence is 12 residues long. Germline-derived CDR1 and CDR2 are SNHLY and FYNNEI.

V is TRBV7-9 and J is TRBJ1-2; the match to TRBD1 covers 7 bases. Germline V gives CDR1 SEHNR, CDR2 FQNEAQ (reference sequence). The CDR3 is made up of 11 amino acids. V lost 5 bases, J lost 8 bases, and 2 bases stayed unmatched. The CDR3 bases are TGTGCCAGCAGCAGGGGGCTAGGCTACACCTTC. Amino acids: CASSRGLGYTF.